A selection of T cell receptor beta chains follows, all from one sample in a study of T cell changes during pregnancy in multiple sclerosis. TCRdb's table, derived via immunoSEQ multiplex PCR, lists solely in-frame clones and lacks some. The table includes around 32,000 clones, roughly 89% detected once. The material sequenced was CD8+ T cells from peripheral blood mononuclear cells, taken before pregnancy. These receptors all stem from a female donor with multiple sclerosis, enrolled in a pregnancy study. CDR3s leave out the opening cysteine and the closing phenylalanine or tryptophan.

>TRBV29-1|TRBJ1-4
SVGGQGEKLF
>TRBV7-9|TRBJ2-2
ASSLRTSPNTGELF
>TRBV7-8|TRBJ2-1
ASSLVTAGGNEQF
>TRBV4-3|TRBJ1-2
ASSQTGTHYGYT
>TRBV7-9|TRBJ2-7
ASSLQAYEQY
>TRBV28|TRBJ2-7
ASSILAGGDYEQY
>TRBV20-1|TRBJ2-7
SANNGNEQY
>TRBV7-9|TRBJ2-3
ASSHRDNLATQY
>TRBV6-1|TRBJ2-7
ASLGEPEQY
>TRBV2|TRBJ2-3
ASRGTSGSWEDTQY
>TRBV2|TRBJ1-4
ASGEGQGHEKLF
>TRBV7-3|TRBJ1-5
ASSLIRSRVNQPQH
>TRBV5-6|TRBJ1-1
ASSLIRGQNTEAF
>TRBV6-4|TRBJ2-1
ASSDPGKDFGEQF
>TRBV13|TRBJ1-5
ASSQGGQGAQPQH
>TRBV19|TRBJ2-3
ASSGLAGGWGVTDTQY
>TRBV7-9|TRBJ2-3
ASSLQPGQGRTDTQY
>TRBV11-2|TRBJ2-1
ASSLGQGAYNEQF
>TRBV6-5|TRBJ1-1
ASSYSAGPVTEAF
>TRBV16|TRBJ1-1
ASSRDRGTEAF
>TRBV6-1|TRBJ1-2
ASNPRTGINYGYT
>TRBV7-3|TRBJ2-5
ASSHQGRPETQY
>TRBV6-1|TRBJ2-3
ASSPPSESTDTQY
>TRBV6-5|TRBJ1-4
ASSQTGPLEKLF
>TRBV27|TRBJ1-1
ASSLGRGTEAF
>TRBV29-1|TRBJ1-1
SVPVGAEAF
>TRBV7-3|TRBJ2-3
ASSALAASTDTQY
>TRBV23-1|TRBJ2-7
ASGRSYEQY
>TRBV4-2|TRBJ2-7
ASSQGLGGIYEQY
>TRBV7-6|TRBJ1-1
ASSLDSPTALNTEAF
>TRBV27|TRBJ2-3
ASSLLGLAGALSTDTQY
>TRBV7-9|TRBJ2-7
ASSPSYEQY
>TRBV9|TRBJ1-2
ASSVEENSYGYT
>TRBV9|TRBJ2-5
ASSVGTGQETQY
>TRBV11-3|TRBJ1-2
ASSLAGQGNGYT
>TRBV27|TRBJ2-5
ASSLMAGGTQY
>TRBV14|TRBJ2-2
ASSQVSGSGKTGELF
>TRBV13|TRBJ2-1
ASSGGTGTYNEQF
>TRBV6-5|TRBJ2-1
ASSYGGLGTYEQF
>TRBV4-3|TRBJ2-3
ASSPWARRQNSTDTQY
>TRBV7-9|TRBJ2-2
ASTRTGATPDGELF
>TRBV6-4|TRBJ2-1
ASSDSLSGGGEQF
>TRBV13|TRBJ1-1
ASSADRGQVNTEAF
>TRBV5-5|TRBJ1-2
ASSLEGTRPDYT
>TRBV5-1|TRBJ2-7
ASSLTGTVPYEQY
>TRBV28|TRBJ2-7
ASSLSPSGGNEQY
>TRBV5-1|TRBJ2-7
ASSSEGYEQY
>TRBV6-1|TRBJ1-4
ASSEVSGTGNEKLF
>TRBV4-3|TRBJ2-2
ASSSERGEYTGELF
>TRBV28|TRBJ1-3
ASSADSSGNTIY
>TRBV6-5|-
ASSPQGQNYEQY
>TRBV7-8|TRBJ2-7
ASSPRGTDHYEQY
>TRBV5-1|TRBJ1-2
ASSLRSINYGYT
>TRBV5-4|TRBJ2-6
ASSIGTATGANVLT
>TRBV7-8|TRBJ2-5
ASSLKGGGARETQY